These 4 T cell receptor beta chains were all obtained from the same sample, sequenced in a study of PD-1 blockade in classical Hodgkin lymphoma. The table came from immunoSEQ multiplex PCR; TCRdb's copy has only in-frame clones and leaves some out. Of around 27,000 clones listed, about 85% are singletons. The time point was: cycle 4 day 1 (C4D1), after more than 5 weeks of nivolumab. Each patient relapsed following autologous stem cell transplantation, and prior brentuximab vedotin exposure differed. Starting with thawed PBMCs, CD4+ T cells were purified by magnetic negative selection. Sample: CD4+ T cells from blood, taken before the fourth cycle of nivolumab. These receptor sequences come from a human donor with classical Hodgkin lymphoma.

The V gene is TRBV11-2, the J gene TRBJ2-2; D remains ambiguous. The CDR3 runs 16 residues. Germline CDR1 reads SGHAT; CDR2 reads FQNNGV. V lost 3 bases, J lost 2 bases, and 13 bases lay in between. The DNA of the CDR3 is TGTGCCAGCAGCTTTCGGCAGTTACTTAACACCGGGGAGCTGTTTTTT. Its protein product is CASSFRQLLNTGELFF.

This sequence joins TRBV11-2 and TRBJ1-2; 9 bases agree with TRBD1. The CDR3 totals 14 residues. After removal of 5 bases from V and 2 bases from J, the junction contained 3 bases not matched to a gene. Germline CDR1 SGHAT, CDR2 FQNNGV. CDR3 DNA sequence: TGTGCCAGCAGCCCAGGGACAGGGAACTATGGCTACACCTTC. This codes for CASSPGTGNYGYTF.

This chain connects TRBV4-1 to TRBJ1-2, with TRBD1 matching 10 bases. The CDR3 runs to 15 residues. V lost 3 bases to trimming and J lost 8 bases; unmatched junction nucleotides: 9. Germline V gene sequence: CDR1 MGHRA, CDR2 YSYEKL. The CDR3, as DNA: TGCGCCAGCAGCCAGGGCCCCGGGACAGGGGTCGGCTACACCTTC. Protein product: CASSQGPGTGVGYTF.

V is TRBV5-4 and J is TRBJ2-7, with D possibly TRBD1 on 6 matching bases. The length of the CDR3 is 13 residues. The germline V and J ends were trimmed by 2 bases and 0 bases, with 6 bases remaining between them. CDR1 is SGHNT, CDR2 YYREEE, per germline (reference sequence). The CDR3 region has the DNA TGTGCCAGCAGCTTACAGGGCTCCTACGAGCAGTACTTC. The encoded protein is CASSLQGSYEQYF.